In this sample, the clone carrying this T cell receptor beta chain turned up many times. This entry is derived from a study of identical twins. Using its own MiXCR run on the 5' RACE reads, TCRdb lists one record per CDR3 protein. The sample contains 450,000 or so distinct CDR3 sequences, approximately 24% of which appear only once. V lost 7 bases and J lost 7, with 17 bases in between. Germline CDR1 and CDR2: DFQATT and SNEGSKA (reference sequence). CDR3 size: 14 residues. These records were also assigned to another study, of T cells expressing NK-cell markers. Turning to that study: Seven of the eight sequenced donors were HCMV-seropositive; one was seronegative.

The sample taken for sequencing was CD4+ T cells sorted from blood. J is TRBJ1-6 and V is TRBV20-1, with unresolved D. The source of this sequence is a woman aged 18-29 years in good health. CDR3 nucleotide sequence: TGCAGTGTGACGGGGAGGGCCGTCAATTCACCCCTCCACTTT. It codes for CSVTGRAVNSPLHF.